This T cell receptor (beta chain) is from a study of cytomegalovirus exposure and HLA in healthy donors. The V gene lost 1 base and the J gene lost 8 bases, with 15 bases spanning the gap. The CDR3 has 15 residues. Germline values: CDR1 SGHTA, CDR2 FQGNSA. The PCR had 60 Vbeta and 13 Jbeta primers. Profiled with immunoSEQ multiplex PCR; TCRdb holds only in-frame clones, not every one. The sample records approximately 100,000 clones, over 65% being singletons. The TCR sequence derives from a female donor in good health and CMV-seropositive. The chain uses TRBV7-2 and TRBJ1-5; a possible D gene is TRBD1 (6 bases). The sequenced material came from PBMCs. As DNA, the CDR3 is TGTGCCAGCAGCTTAGACTTTACAGGGAATGAGCCCCAGCATTTT. Encoded protein: CASSLDFTGNEPQHF.